The 10 T cell receptor beta chains below were found in one sample sequenced in a study of shared clonotypes between healthy human individuals. Sequenced by immunoSEQ multiplex PCR; TCRdb stores in-frame clones only, minus some. Of about 480,000 clones detected, approximately 85% appear once; the ten largest clones hold approximately 13%. The specimen sequenced was PBMCs. The receptors derive from a woman in her forties in good health. Some clones in this sample may be carry-over from other donors' samples.

This chain uses TRBV27 with TRBJ2-7, with D perhaps matching TRBD2 (7 bases). The V end lost 2 bases, the J end lost 0 bases, and 11 bases lay between the germline ends. This CDR3 spans 15 amino acids. The germline gives CDR1 MNHEY, CDR2 SMNVEV (reference sequence). The CDR3 DNA reads TGTGCCAGCAGTTTAGGGAGGGGGGGCTCCTACGAGCAGTACTTC. It yields the protein CASSLGRGGSYEQYF.

The chain links TRBV5-5 to TRBJ2-2; 8 nucleotides agree with TRBD2. Germline V lookup: CDR1 SGHKS, CDR2 YYEKEE (reference sequence). This CDR3 contains 13 residues. V lost 7 bases, J lost 4 bases, and 3 bases stayed unmatched. The CDR3 loop reads CASDSGTTGELFF. Here the CDR3 DNA reads TGTGCCAGCGATAGCGGGACCACCGGGGAGCTGTTTTTT.

The V gene is TRBV29-1, the J gene TRBJ2-5, with D tentatively TRBD1 or TRBD2 (7 bases each). The DNA end favors TRBJ2-7, so the J call may be wrong. Germline V gene sequence: CDR1 SQVTM, CDR2 ANQGSEA. CDR3 length: 15 amino acids. CDR3 amino acids: CSVPGGGLNSYEQYF. CDR3 DNA sequence: TGCAGCGTTCCAGGGGGGGGACTCAACTCCTACGAGCAGTACTTC.

In DNA, the CDR3 is TGTGCCAGTAGCAACCCGGGGCACAAAAACATTCAGTACTTC. This codes for CASSNPGHKNIQYF. J is TRBJ2-4 and V is TRBV19; D may be TRBD1 or TRBD2 (5 bases each). V lost 6 bases and J 3 bases, leaving 12 bases between the germline ends. Germline lookup yields CDR1 LNHDA and CDR2 SQIVND (reference sequence). The CDR3 runs to 14 residues.

V usage is TRBV6-5 and J usage is TRBJ2-5; 11 nucleotides agree with TRBD2. The CDR3 contains 15 residues. V lost 2 bases to trimming and J lost 4 bases; unmatched junction nucleotides: 3. From germline, CDR1 is MNHEY and CDR2 SVGAGI. The CDR3 here is CASSYPGLAGETQYF. The CDR3 DNA reads TGTGCCAGCAGTTACCCTGGACTAGCGGGAGAGACCCAGTACTTC.

The CDR3 sequence: CASREGQGYTEAFF. CDR3 sequence (DNA): TGTGCCAGCAGGGAGGGACAGGGGTACACTGAAGCTTTCTTT. This rearrangement joins TRBV6-1 to TRBJ1-1; 10 nucleotides align to TRBD1. The CDR3 covers 14 residues. Looked up from germline, CDR1 is MNHNS and CDR2 is SASEGT. With 6 bases clipped from V and 3 bases from J, the junction kept 4 bases outside the gene matches.

The chain recombines TRBV27 with TRBJ2-5, with 8 bases identical to TRBD2. CDR3 size: 13 residues. The V gene end was trimmed by 5 bases and the J gene end by 9 bases; junction bases not matched to a gene: 8. Germline CDR1 reads MNHEY; CDR2 reads SMNVEV (reference sequence). The CDR3 DNA reads as TGTGCCAGCAGTGCAACTAGCGGAGCGTCCCAGTACTTC. This gives the protein CASSATSGASQYF.

The CDR3 sequence is CASSVDRGLAGGVGEQFF. The DNA of the CDR3 is TGTGCCAGCAGCGTAGATCGGGGACTAGCGGGAGGGGTCGGTGAGCAGTTCTTC. The rearrangement joins TRBV9 to TRBJ2-1, with 16 bases matching TRBD2. V gave up 0 bases and J gave up 9 bases; unmatched junction bases: 9. Germline CDR1 reads SGDLS; CDR2 reads YYNGEE. The CDR3 is made up of 18 amino acids.

This chain connects TRBV2 to TRBJ1-1, with D possibly matching TRBD1 (5 bases). V was clipped by 4 bases and J by 0 bases, with 18 bases between them. The length of the CDR3 is 17 residues. Germline-derived CDR1 and CDR2 are SNHLY and FYNNEI. CDR3: CASSGSRVLSMNTEAFF. The CDR3 nucleotides are TGTGCCAGCAGTGGAAGCAGGGTATTGTCTATGAACACTGAAGCTTTCTTT.

V and J are TRBV7-9 and TRBJ2-7, with TRBD2 identical over 10 bases. The CDR3 runs 16 residues. Trimming cost V 4 bases and J 2 bases; bases outside gene matches: 8. Germline V gives CDR1 SEHNR, CDR2 FQNEAQ (reference sequence). CDR3: CASSSRSGRGAYEQYF. DNA for the CDR3: TGTGCCAGCAGCTCCCGGAGCGGGAGGGGAGCCTACGAGCAGTACTTC.